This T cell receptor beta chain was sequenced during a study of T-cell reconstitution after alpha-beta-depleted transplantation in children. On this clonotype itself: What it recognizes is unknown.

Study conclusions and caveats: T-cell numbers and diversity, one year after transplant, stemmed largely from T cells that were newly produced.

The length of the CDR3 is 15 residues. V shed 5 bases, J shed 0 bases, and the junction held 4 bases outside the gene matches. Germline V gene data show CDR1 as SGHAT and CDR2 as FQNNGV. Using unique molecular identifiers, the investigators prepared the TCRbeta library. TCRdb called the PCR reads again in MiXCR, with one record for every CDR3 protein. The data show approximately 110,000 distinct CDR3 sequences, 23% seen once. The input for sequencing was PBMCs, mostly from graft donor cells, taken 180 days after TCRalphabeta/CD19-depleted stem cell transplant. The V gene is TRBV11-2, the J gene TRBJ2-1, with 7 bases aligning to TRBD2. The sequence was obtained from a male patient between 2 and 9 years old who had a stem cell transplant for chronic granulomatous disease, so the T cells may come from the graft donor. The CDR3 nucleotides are TGTGCCAGCAGCGGGGAGGGAAGCTCCTACAATGAGCAGTTCTTC. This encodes CASSGEGSSYNEQFF. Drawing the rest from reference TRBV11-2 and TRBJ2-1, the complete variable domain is EAGVAQSPRYKIIEKRQSVAFWCNPISGHATLYWYQQILGQGPKLLIQFQNNGVVDDSQLPKDRFSAERLKGVDSTLKIQPAKLEDSAVYLCASSGEGSSYNEQFFGPGTRLTVL.